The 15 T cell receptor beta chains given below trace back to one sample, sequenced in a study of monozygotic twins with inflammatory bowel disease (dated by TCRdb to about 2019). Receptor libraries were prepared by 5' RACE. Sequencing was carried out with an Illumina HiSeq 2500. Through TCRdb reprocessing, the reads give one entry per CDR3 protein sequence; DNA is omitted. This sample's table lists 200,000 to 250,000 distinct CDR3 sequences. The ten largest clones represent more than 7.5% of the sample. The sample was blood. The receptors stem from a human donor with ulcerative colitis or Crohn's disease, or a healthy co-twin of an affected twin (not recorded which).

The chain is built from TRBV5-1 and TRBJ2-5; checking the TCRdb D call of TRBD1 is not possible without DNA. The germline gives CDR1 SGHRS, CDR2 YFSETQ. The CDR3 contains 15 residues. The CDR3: CASSPGLGSEETQYF. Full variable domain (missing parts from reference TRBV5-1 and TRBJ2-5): KAGVTQTPRYLIKTRGQQVTLSCSPISGHRSVSWYQQTPGQGLQFLFEYFSETQRNKGNFPGRFSGRQFSNSRSEMNVSTLELGDSALYLCASSPGLGSEETQYFGPGTRLLVL.

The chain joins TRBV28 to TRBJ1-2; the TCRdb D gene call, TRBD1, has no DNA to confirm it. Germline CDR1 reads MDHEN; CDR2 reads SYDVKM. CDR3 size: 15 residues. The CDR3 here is CASSPGTQENYGYTF.

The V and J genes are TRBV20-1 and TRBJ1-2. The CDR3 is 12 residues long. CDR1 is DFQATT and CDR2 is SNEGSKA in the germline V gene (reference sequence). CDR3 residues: CSARGTNYGYTF.

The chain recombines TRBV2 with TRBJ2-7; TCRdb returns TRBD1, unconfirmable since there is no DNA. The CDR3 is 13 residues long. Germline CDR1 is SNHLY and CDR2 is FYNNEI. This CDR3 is CASSGGLNYEQYF.

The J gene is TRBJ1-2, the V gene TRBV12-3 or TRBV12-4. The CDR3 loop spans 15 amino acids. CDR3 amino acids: CASTPGGQGTYGYTF.

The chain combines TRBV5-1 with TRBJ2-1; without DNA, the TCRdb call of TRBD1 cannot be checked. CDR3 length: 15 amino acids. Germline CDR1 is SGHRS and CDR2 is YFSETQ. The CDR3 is CASSLAGTELNEQFF.

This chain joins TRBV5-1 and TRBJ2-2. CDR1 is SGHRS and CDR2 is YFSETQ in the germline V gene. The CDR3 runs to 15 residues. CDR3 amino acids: CASSLRTDTPGELFF.

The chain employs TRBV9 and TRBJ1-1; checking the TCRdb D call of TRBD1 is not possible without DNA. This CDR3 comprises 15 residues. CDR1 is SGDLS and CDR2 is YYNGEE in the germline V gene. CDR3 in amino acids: CASSVWDRGNTEAFF.

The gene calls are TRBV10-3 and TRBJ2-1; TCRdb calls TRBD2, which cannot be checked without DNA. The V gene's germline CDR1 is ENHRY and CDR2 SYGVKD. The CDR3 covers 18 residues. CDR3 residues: CAISDRSGGTYPYNEQFF.

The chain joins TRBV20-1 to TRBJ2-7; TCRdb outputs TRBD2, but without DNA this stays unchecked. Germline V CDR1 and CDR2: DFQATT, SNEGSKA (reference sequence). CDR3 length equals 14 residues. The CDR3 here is CSARDQWAGYEQYF.

Here the CDR3 reads CASSPGGTRIMFF. The chain carries TRBV13 and TRBJ2-1; TCRdb's assignment of TRBD1 cannot be checked, as there is no DNA. The germline gives CDR1 PRHDT, CDR2 FYEKMQ (reference sequence). The CDR3 loop spans 13 amino acids.

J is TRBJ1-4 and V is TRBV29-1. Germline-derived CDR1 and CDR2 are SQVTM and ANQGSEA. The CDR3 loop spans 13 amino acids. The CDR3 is CSVEIGFDEKLFF.

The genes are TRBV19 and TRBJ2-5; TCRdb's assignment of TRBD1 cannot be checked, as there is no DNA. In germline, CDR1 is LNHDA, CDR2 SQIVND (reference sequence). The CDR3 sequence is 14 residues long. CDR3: CASGGVEKQETQYF.

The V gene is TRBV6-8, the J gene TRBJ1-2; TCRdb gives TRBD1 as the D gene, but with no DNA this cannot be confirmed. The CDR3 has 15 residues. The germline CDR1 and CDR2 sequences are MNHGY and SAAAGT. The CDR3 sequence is CASSYGDRRDYGYTF.

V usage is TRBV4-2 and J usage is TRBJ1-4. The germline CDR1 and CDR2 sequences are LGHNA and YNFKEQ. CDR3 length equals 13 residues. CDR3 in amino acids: CASSRRRNEKLFF.